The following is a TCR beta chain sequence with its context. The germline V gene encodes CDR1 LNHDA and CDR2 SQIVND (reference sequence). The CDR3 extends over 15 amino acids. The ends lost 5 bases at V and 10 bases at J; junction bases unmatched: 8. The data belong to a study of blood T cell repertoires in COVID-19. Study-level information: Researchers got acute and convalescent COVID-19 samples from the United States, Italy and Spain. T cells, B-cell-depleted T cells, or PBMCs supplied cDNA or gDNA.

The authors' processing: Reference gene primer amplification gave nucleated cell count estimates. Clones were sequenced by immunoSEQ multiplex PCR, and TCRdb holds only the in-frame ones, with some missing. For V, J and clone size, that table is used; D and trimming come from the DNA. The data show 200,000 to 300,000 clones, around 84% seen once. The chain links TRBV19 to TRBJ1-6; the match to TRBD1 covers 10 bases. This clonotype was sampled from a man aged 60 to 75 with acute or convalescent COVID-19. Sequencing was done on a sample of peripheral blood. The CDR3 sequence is CASSHRDRGKSPLHF. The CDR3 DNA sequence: TGTGCCAGTAGTCACCGGGACAGGGGTAAATCACCCCTCCACTTT.